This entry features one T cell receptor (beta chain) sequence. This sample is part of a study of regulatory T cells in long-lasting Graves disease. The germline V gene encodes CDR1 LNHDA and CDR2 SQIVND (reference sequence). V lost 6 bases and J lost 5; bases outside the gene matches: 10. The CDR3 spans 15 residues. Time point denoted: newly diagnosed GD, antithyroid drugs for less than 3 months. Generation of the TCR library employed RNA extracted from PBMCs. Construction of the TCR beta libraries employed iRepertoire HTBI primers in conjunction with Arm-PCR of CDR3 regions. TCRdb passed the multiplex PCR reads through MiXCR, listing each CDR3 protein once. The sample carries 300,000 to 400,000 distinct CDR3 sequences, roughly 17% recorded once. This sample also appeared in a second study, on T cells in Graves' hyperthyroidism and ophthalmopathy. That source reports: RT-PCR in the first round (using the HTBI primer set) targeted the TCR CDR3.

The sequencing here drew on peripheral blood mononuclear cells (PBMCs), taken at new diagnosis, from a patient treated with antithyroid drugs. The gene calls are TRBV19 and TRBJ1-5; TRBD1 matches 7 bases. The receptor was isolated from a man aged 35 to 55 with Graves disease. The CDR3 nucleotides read TGTGCCAGTAGCCCAAGACAGGGAGGGGATCAGCCCCAGCATTTT. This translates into CASSPRQGGDQPQHF.